A selection of T cell receptor beta chains follows, all from one sample in a study of regulatory T cells in long-lasting Graves disease. Each CDR3 protein gets one entry after TCRdb re-called the multiplex PCR reads with MiXCR. This table has over 350,000 distinct CDR3 sequences, about 15% appearing once. The sample was also linked to a second study, of T cells in Graves' hyperthyroidism and ophthalmopathy.

Sequencing used peripheral blood mononuclear cells (PBMCs), obtained at new diagnosis, from a patient treated with antithyroid drugs. The receptors were sampled from a woman in her thirties or forties with Graves disease. The CDR3 runs from the conserved cysteine through the conserved F or W. D genes are given only for firm matches. Part of the rows lack a size; the others show once, few, many or a class for expanded clones.

CASGFSAGVTDTQYF TGTGCTAGTGGTTTCTCGGCGGGAGTCACAGATACGCAGTATTTT TRBV12-5 TRBD2 TRBJ2-3 many
CASTVTLFKGELFF TGTGCCAGCACTGTTACCCTATTCAAGGGGGAGCTGTTTTTT TRBV12-3/TRBV12-4 NA TRBJ2-2 many
CASNIYSYNEQFF TGTGCCAGCAACATTTATTCCTACAATGAGCAGTTCTTC TRBV5-5 NA TRBJ2-1 NA
CASSIRDGTGELFF TGTGCCAGCAGCATACGGGACGGCACCGGGGAGCTGTTTTTT TRBV3-1 NA TRBJ2-2 many
CASSRLGPGEQYF TGTGCCAGCAGTCGCCTCGGGCCGGGGGAGCAGTACTTC TRBV6-1 NA TRBJ2-7 NA
CASSERSETQYF TGTGCCAGCAGTGAACGGTCGGAGACCCAGTACTTC TRBV6-1 NA TRBJ2-5 many
CASSYVGANNQPQHF TGTGCCAGTAGTTATGTCGGGGCGAACAATCAGCCCCAGCATTTT TRBV19 NA TRBJ1-5 NA
CAIGTDIARGYTF TGTGCCATCGGGACGGATATTGCGCGGGGCTACACCTTC TRBV10-3 NA TRBJ1-2 many
CASSYGITPLEQYF TGTGCCAGCAGTTACGGGATCACCCCCCTCGAGCAGTACTTC TRBV6-5 NA TRBJ2-7 many
CASSSDRGRTDTQYF TGTGCCAGCAGCTCGGACAGGGGGCGCACAGATACGCAGTATTTT TRBV7-9 TRBD1 TRBJ2-3 many
CASSMNPGPMTGQYF TGTGCCAGTAGTATGAACCCAGGCCCCATGACAGGCCAGTACTTC TRBV19 NA TRBJ2-5 many
CAIRADPGGYTF TGTGCCATACGGGCCGACCCGGGGGGCTACACCTTC TRBV10-3 NA TRBJ1-2 NA
CASSSPPKRLAGGNEQFF TGTGCCAGCAGCTCCCCCCCCAAACGTCTAGCGGGAGGGAATGAGCAGTTCTTC TRBV7-9 TRBD2 TRBJ2-1 few
CASTYLAGGADTQYF TGTGCCAGCACCTATCTAGCGGGAGGGGCAGATACGCAGTATTTT TRBV28 TRBD2 TRBJ2-3 once
CAVTGGLGDQPQHF TGTGCCGTAACAGGGGGCCTGGGCGATCAGCCCCAGCATTTT TRBV27 TRBD1 TRBJ1-5 many
CASSRTWTSYNEQFF TGTGCCAGTAGTAGAACTTGGACTTCCTACAATGAGCAGTTCTTC TRBV19 NA TRBJ2-1 NA
CASSLGQNSPLHF TGTGCCAGCAGCCTAGGACAGAATTCACCCCTCCACTTT TRBV11-2 NA TRBJ1-6 many
CSARDFLDSPLHF TGCAGTGCTAGAGATTTCTTGGATTCACCCCTCCACTTT TRBV20-1 NA TRBJ1-6 NA
CASSKEASGNTIYF TGTGCCAGTAGTAAAGAAGCATCTGGAAACACCATATATTTT TRBV19 NA TRBJ1-3 few
CASSPGGGPGNTIYF TGTGCCAGCAGCCCTGGAGGGGGTCCTGGAAACACCATATATTTT TRBV7-9 NA TRBJ1-3 NA
CASSLGTGVISYEQYF TGTGCCAGCAGCTTAGGGACAGGGGTAATATCCTACGAGCAGTACTTC TRBV7-9 TRBD1 TRBJ2-7 many
CASSSDGTGAYNEQFF TGTGCCAGCAGCTCCGACGGGACAGGGGCCTACAATGAGCAGTTCTTC TRBV7-2 TRBD1 TRBJ2-1 many
CASSSPTSGSSYEQYF TGTGCCAGCAGCTCGCCGACTAGCGGGAGCTCCTACGAGCAGTACTTC TRBV11-2 TRBD2 TRBJ2-7 NA
CASSYDRVNTEAFF TGTGCCAGCAGTTATGACAGGGTGAACACTGAAGCTTTCTTT TRBV6-5 TRBD1 TRBJ1-1 NA
CSARDWSRQETQYF TGCAGTGCTAGAGATTGGAGCCGACAAGAGACCCAGTACTTC TRBV20-1 NA TRBJ2-5 few